The entry below gives a single T cell receptor beta chain sequence along with its context. The antigen remains undetermined. The sample belongs to a study of identical twins. Each CDR3 protein gets one entry after TCRdb re-called the 5' RACE reads with MiXCR. The data hold hundreds of thousands of distinct CDR3 sequences, with over 9% observed a single time. Unmatched junction bases numbered 1, after V lost 6 bases and J lost 2 bases. The CDR3 consists of 12 residues. Looked up from germline, CDR1 is SGDLS and CDR2 is YYNGEE. Everyone who gave samples was a healthy Caucasian. General study results and limits: Conclusions were drawn cross-sectionally by statistical analysis, without following the same donors.

This sample was also put to use in a study of yellow fever vaccine responses in identical twins.

The clonotype comes from a woman between 18 and 30 years old in good health. The sequencing input was CD8+ T cells sorted from blood. This chain links TRBV9 with TRBJ2-5; 7 nucleotides agree with TRBD2. CDR3 nucleotide sequence: TGTGCCAGCAAGGGACTACAAGAGACCCAGTACTTC. It translates to CASKGLQETQYF.